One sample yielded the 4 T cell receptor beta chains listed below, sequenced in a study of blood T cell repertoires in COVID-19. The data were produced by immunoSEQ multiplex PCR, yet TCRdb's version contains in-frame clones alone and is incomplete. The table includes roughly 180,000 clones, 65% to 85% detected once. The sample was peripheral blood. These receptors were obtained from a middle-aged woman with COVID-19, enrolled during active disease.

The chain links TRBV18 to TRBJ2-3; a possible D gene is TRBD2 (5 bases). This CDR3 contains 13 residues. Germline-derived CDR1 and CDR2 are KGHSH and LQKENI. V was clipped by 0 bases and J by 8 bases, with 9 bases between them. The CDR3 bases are TGTGCCAGCTCACCACCGACACTAGGTACGCAGTATTTT. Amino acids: CASSPPTLGTQYF.

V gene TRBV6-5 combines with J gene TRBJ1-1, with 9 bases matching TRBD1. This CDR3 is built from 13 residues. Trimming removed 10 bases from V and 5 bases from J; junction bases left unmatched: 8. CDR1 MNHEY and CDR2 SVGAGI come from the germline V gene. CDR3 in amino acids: CATHRGRGTEAFF. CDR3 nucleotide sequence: TGTGCCACACACAGGGGGCGCGGAACTGAAGCTTTCTTT.

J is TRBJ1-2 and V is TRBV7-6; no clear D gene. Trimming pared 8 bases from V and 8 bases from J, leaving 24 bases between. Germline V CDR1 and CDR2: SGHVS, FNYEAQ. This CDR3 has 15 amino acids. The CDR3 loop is CASVERFRADGGYTF. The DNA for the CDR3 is TGTGCCAGCGTGGAGCGGTTTAGGGCGGATGGGGGCTACACCTTC.

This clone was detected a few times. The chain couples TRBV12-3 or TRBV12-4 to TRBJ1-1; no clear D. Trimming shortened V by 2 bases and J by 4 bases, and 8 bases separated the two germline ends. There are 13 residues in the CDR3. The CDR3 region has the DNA TGTGCCAGCAGTTTACCCCGGGGCACTGAAGCTTTCTTT. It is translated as CASSLPRGTEAFF.